This entry lists 30 T cell receptor beta chains sequenced from one sample in a study of OX40 agonist ivuxolimab in advanced cancers. The protocol was immunoSEQ multiplex PCR, while the TCRdb copy is restricted to in-frame clones and leaves out a portion. Of just under 80,000 clones listed, around four fifths are singletons. The sample was CD4+ or CD8+ T cells sorted from blood, taken in a trial of the OX40 agonist ivuxolimab. These receptors all stem from an adult with an advanced solid tumor such as melanoma, head and neck, liver or kidney cancer.

V gene TRBV2 combines with J gene TRBJ1-1, with 11 bases lining up with TRBD1. This CDR3 has 18 residues. Germline lookup yields CDR1 SNHLY and CDR2 FYNNEI. The V gene end was trimmed by 2 bases and the J gene end by 1 base; junction bases not matched to a gene: 9. CDR3 amino acids: CASSERGQGGNRNTEAFF. CDR3 sequence (DNA): TGTGCCAGCAGTGAAAGGGGACAGGGGGGAAATAGGAACACTGAAGCTTTCTTT.

The J gene is TRBJ2-1, the V gene TRBV29-1, with 10 bases that match TRBD1. The J segment lost 6 bases and the V segment lost 7 bases, leaving 30 bases of the junction unmatched. Germline CDR1 reads SQVTM; CDR2 reads ANQGSEA. The length of the CDR3 is 21 residues. The CDR3 coding sequence is TGCAGCGCCCTGAAGGGAACCGGGACAGGGGCCCTAGCACGCCGGGGCAATGAGCAGTTCTTC. It codes for CSALKGTGTGALARRGNEQFF.

The rearrangement joins TRBV7-2 to TRBJ1-5, with D maybe TRBD1 (6 bases). The CDR3 covers 15 residues. Per the germline V gene, CDR1 is SGHTA and CDR2 is FQGNSA. The V and J ends lost 5 bases and 3 bases respectively, with 14 bases between them. CDR3 bases: TGTGCCAGCAGCCGATTAGGGGGTAACAATCAGCCCCAGCATTTT. It yields the protein CASSRLGGNNQPQHF.

This rearrangement joins TRBV7-9 to TRBJ2-7; no firm D call. Germline CDR1 reads SEHNR; CDR2 reads FQNEAQ (reference sequence). V lost 5 bases and J lost 5, with 7 bases in between. There are 11 residues in the CDR3. Here the CDR3 reads CASSPANEQYF. The CDR3 DNA reads as TGTGCCAGCAGCCCCGCCAACGAGCAGTACTTC.

Remarks on this clone: The same CDR3 is also encoded by other DNA sequences in this sample. The V and J genes are TRBV7-2 and TRBJ2-3, with D unresolved. Germline V gene sequence: CDR1 SGHTA, CDR2 FQGNSA. V gave up 2 bases and J gave up 3 bases, with 6 bases separating them. CDR3 size: 13 residues. The DNA of the CDR3 is TGTGCCAGCAGCTTACTGGGTACAGATACGCAGTATTTT. Protein product: CASSLLGTDTQYF.

The DNA of the CDR3 is TGTGCCAGCAGCTCTCAGACAGGGGCGAACACCGGGGAGCTGTTTTTT. It encodes CASSSQTGANTGELFF. The chain has TRBV5-5 and TRBJ2-2, with 8 bases that match TRBD1. Looked up from germline, CDR1 is SGHKS and CDR2 is YYEKEE (reference sequence). This CDR3 comprises 16 residues. With 3 bases clipped from V and 0 bases from J, the junction kept 4 bases outside the gene matches.

This chain links TRBV7-9 with TRBJ2-3; TRBD1 aligns across 9 bases. The CDR3 has 16 residues. The germline V gene encodes CDR1 SEHNR and CDR2 FQNEAQ (reference sequence). V was clipped by 5 bases and J by 0 bases; unmatched bases: 6. The CDR3 nucleotides read TGTGCCAGCAGCCCCGGGACAGGGCCGAGCACAGATACGCAGTATTTT. It translates to CASSPGTGPSTDTQYF.

The rearrangement uses TRBV18 and TRBJ2-3; TRBD2 is a possible D gene (5 bases). Germline V gene data show CDR1 as KGHSH and CDR2 as LQKENI. There are 16 residues in the CDR3. V was trimmed by 3 bases and J by 5 bases, leaving 18 bases between them. The CDR3 loop reads CASSPLTSLGGDTQYF. The CDR3 region has the DNA TGTGCCAGCTCACCGTTAACTAGTCTGGGCGGAGATACGCAGTATTTT.

V is TRBV2 and J is TRBJ2-5; 9 bases map to TRBD2. This CDR3 has 15 amino acids. From germline, CDR1 is SNHLY and CDR2 FYNNEI. Trimming took 2 bases from V and 5 from J; bases not matched to a gene: 6. The CDR3 nucleotides are TGTGCCAGCAGTGAATCGCGGGGGGGCGGGGAGACCCAGTACTTC. Translated: CASSESRGGGETQYF.

This clone appeared once. The genes are TRBV1 and TRBJ2-1; the D segment call TRBD2 is taken from the table without a DNA check. TRBV1 is tagged as a pseudogene. The CDR3 has 18 amino acids. The DNA for the CDR3 is TGCACCAGCAGCCAATCCTCCCGAGAGCCTAGCTCCTACAATGAGCAGTTCTTC. Encoded protein: CTSSQSSREPSSYNEQFF.

In this sample, this clone turned up many times. The V call is TRBV5-8, the J call TRBJ1-5; a possible D gene is TRBD1 (6 bases). Trimming stripped 4 bases from V and 2 bases from J, with 13 bases between. The CDR3 contains 15 residues. Germline V lookup: CDR1 SGHTS, CDR2 YDEGEE. CDR3 sequence: CASSGRGRGNQPQHF. CDR3 DNA sequence: TGTGCCAGCAGCGGCAGGGGTAGGGGCAATCAGCCCCAGCATTTT. The full variable domain, completed using reference TRBV5-8 and TRBJ1-5, is EAGVTQSPTHLIKTRGQQATLRCSPISGHTSVYWYQQALGLGLQFLLWYDEGEERNRGNFPPRFSGRQFPNYSSELNVNALELEDSALYLCASSGRGRGNQPQHFGDGTRLSIL.

The gene calls are TRBV4-1 and TRBJ2-7, with D tentatively TRBD1 or TRBD2 (5 bases each). Trimming left V 5 bases short and J 3 bases short, with 14 bases between. The length of the CDR3 is 14 residues. Germline V lookup: CDR1 MGHRA, CDR2 YSYEKL. CDR3 sequence reads: CASSNLGDGYEQYF. Written as DNA, the CDR3 is TGCGCCAGCAGCAACTTGGGGGACGGCTACGAGCAGTACTTC.

The chain combines TRBV2 with TRBJ2-1; 8 bases match TRBD1. V was pared by 7 bases and J by 6 bases, with 5 bases of the junction left unmatched. Germline CDR1 and CDR2: SNHLY and FYNNEI. CDR3 length equals 13 residues. CDR3 nucleotide sequence: TGTGCCAGCACGCAGGGGGCAGGCAATGAGCAGTTCTTC. Translating it yields CASTQGAGNEQFF.

This clone was recorded only once. The chain carries TRBV7-9 and TRBJ2-7; D gene ambiguous. The CDR3 is 14 residues long. CDR1 is SEHNR and CDR2 is FQNEAQ in the germline V gene (reference sequence). Trimming cost V 2 bases and J 1 base, with 9 bases left between them. Here the CDR3 reads CASSLYQASYEQYF. CDR3 DNA: TGTGCCAGCAGCTTATATCAGGCGTCCTACGAGCAGTACTTC.

J is TRBJ1-6 and V is TRBV6-6, with D hard to call. The CDR3 covers 13 residues. The ends were cut back, 6 bases at V and 5 bases at J, with 8 bases in the middle. Per germline, CDR1 MNHNY and CDR2 SVGAGI (reference sequence). As DNA, the CDR3 is TGTGCCAGCAGGACGGTTAATAATTCACCCCTCCACTTT. Encoded protein: CASRTVNNSPLHF.

The rearrangement uses TRBV7-9 and TRBJ2-2; D not certain. The CDR3 extends over 15 amino acids. The germline V gene has CDR1 SEHNR and CDR2 FQNEAQ (reference sequence). V lost 4 bases and J lost 0, with 9 bases in between. As DNA, the CDR3 is TGTGCCAGCAGCTCCTGGATACCGAACACCGGGGAGCTGTTTTTT. Amino acids: CASSSWIPNTGELFF.

This clone was detected a few times. The chain links TRBV2 to TRBJ1-1; the D is unclear. The CDR3 consists of 13 residues. V was shortened by 4 bases and J by 10 bases, with 16 bases between the two germline ends. Germline V gene sequence: CDR1 SNHLY, CDR2 FYNNEI. The CDR3 loop reads CASSGTGDFGAFF. The CDR3 region has the DNA TGTGCCAGCAGTGGGACTGGCGACTTCGGAGCTTTCTTT.

V gene TRBV5-4 combines with J gene TRBJ2-2; 10 bases match TRBD1. V lost 4 bases to trimming and J lost 2 bases; unmatched junction nucleotides: 11. Germline assignment: CDR1 SGHNT and CDR2 YYREEE (reference sequence). The CDR3 contains 18 residues. CDR3 DNA: TGTGCCAGCAGCCGGGACGGGACAGGGGACCGAAACACCGGGGAGCTGTTTTTT. This gives the protein CASSRDGTGDRNTGELFF. Supplemented by reference TRBV5-4 and TRBJ2-2, the full variable domain reads ETGVTQSPTHLIKTRGQQVTLRCSSQSGHNTVSWYQQALGQGPQFIFQYYREEENGRGNFPPRFSGLQFPNYSSELNVNALELDDSALYLCASSRDGTGDRNTGELFFGEGSRLTVL.

The chain carries TRBV9 and TRBJ2-1; the match to TRBD2 covers 8 bases. Germline loops: CDR1 SGDLS, CDR2 YYNGEE. Trimming removed 4 bases from V and 10 bases from J; junction bases left unmatched: 10. The length of the CDR3 is 14 residues. CDR3 residues: CASSPLLSGGEQFF. The CDR3, as DNA: TGTGCCAGCAGCCCACTTTTGAGCGGGGGAGAGCAGTTCTTC.

This clone was counted a single time. This chain joins TRBV7-6 and TRBJ2-1; D assignment may be TRBD1 or TRBD2 (6 bases each). V shed 4 bases and J shed 8 bases, with 12 bases lying between them. CDR1 and CDR2 from the germline V gene are SGHVS and FNYEAQ. The CDR3 totals 13 residues. The CDR3 region is CASSWRGVDEQFF. The DNA of the CDR3 is TGTGCCAGCAGCTGGAGGGGGGTCGATGAGCAGTTCTTC.

The gene calls are TRBV7-2 and TRBJ2-7; TRBD1 matches 7 bases. Trimming at V came to 1 base and at J to 6 bases, leaving 3 bases not matched to a gene. The CDR3 spans 13 residues. CDR1 SGHTA and CDR2 FQGNSA come from the germline V gene. CDR3 DNA: TGTGCCAGCAGCTTAGGACAGGGCGGCGAGCAGTACTTC. Amino acids: CASSLGQGGEQYF. Full variable domain (outside the CDR3, taken from reference TRBV7-2 and TRBJ2-7): GAGVSQSPSNKVTEKGKDVELRCDPISGHTALYWYRQSLGQGLEFLIYFQGNSAPDKSGLPSDRFSAERTGGSVSTLTIQRTQQEDSAVYLCASSLGQGGEQYFGPGTRLTVT.

The sample holds a few counts of this clone. This chain connects TRBV18 to TRBJ2-7; D possibly uses TRBD1 or TRBD2 (5 bases each). In germline, CDR1 is KGHSH, CDR2 LQKENI. The CDR3 loop spans 13 amino acids. Trimming took 3 bases from V and 3 from J, leaving 9 bases between them. The CDR3 sequence: CASSPGTLYEQYF. The CDR3 DNA follows: TGTGCCAGCTCACCCGGGACCCTCTACGAGCAGTACTTC.

V and J are TRBV7-2 and TRBJ2-7; TRBD1 aligns across 9 bases. CDR1 and CDR2 (germline): SGHTA, FQGNSA. CDR3 length: 16 amino acids. Unmatched junction bases numbered 13, after V lost 0 bases and J lost 10 bases. This chain's CDR3 is CASSLAYGTGQGEQYF. DNA for the CDR3: TGTGCCAGCAGCTTAGCGTACGGGACGGGACAGGGAGAACAGTACTTC.

The chain links TRBV10-1 to TRBJ2-1; possibly TRBD1 or TRBD2 for D (5 bases each). Trimming shortened V by 4 bases and J by 9 bases, and 25 bases separated the two germline ends. Germline CDR1 and CDR2: WNHNN and SYGVQD (reference sequence). The CDR3 has 17 residues. The CDR3 DNA reads as TGCGCCAGCAGTGCCCCGGGGACGGTCGGATTGAGTGGTGAGCAGTTCTTC. It yields the protein CASSAPGTVGLSGEQFF.

This chain joins TRBV6-5 and TRBJ2-7, with 8 bases matching TRBD1. The CDR3 is 14 amino acids. Germline V gene lookup returns CDR1 MNHEY and CDR2 SVGAGI. J lost 5 bases, V lost 3 bases, and 6 bases had no gene match. CDR3 DNA: TGTGCCAGCAGTTATGGCAGGGGGCTGGACGAGCAGTACTTC. Encoded protein: CASSYGRGLDEQYF.

V is TRBV16 and J is TRBJ1-2; no clear D gene. Per germline, CDR1 KGHSY and CDR2 FQNENV. V was shortened by 0 bases and J by 6 bases, with 11 bases between the two germline ends. CDR3 length equals 14 residues. This CDR3 is CASSQSTGSNGYTF. The CDR3 nucleotides read TGTGCCAGCAGCCAATCGACGGGATCGAATGGCTACACCTTC.

This chain uses TRBV5-6 with TRBJ1-1; D unresolved. Trimming took off 0 bases at V and 1 base at J, with 16 bases between the two ends. This CDR3 comprises 17 residues. Looked up from germline, CDR1 is SGHDT and CDR2 is YYEEEE. The CDR3 protein is CASSLVSPWQENTEAFF. In nucleotides, the CDR3 is TGTGCCAGCAGCTTGGTTTCGCCCTGGCAGGAGAACACTGAAGCTTTCTTT.

The chain joins TRBV29-1 to TRBJ2-1; TRBD2 matches at 13 bases. The germline CDR1 and CDR2 sequences are SQVTM and ANQGSEA. J gave up 8 bases and V 7 bases, and 5 bases lay outside the gene matches. The CDR3 runs to 13 residues. CDR3 amino acids: CSGLAGGIYEQFF. CDR3 bases: TGCAGCGGACTAGCGGGAGGAATATATGAGCAGTTCTTC.

This chain joins TRBV4-3 and TRBJ2-7; D is uncertain. V lost 0 bases and J lost 6, with 24 bases in between. The CDR3 is made up of 18 amino acids. From germline, CDR1 is LGHNA and CDR2 YSLEER. Here the CDR3 DNA reads TGCGCCAGCAGCCAAGATATTTCAGCGACGAGACTGAGCTTCGAGCAGTACTTC. Translating gives CASSQDISATRLSFEQYF.

The genes are TRBV5-1 and TRBJ2-1, with D hard to call. V dropped 0 bases and J dropped 0 bases, with 13 bases sitting between them. The V gene's germline CDR1 is SGHRS and CDR2 YFSETQ. This CDR3 spans 17 amino acids. CDR3 in amino acids: CASSLESGASSYNEQFF. CDR3 coding DNA: TGCGCCAGCAGCTTGGAATCAGGAGCGAGCTCCTACAATGAGCAGTTCTTC.